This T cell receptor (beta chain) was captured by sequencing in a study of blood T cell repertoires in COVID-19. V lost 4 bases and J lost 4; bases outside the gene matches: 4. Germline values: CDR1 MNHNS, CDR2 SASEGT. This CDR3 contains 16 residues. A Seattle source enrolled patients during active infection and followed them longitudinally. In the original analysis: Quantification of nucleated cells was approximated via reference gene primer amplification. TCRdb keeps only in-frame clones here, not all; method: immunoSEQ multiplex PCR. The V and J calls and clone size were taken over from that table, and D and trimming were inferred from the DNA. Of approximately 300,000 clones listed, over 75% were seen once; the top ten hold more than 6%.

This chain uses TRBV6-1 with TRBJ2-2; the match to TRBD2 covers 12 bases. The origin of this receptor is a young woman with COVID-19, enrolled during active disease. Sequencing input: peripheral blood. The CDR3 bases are TGTGCCAGCAGTGGACTAGCGGGGGTCCCCACCGGGGAGCTGTTTTTT. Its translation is CASSGLAGVPTGELFF.